A single T cell receptor beta chain is shown here with its context. Its cognate antigen has yet to be identified. Base quality data are lacking; no much larger clone is found one base away. The library came from the immunoSEQ multiplex PCR assay. TCRdb mirrors the immuneACCESS table, restricted to in-frame sequences. Some clones are absent from its copies; in checked studies, under half trace to an unresolved V gene, and the reason for the others is unknown. This sample comprises tens of thousands of clones, over 75% of them detected only once. Jointly, the top ten make up just under 25% of the sample. The V end gives up 2 bases and the J end 5 bases, leaving 9 bases in the junction not matched to a gene. The CDR3 has 18 amino acids, counting the end cysteine and phenylalanine. The DNA shown is the 54-base CDR3, in frame from base 1. CDR1 and CDR2 are read off the germline V gene as KGHSH and LQKENI.

The data derive from a study of radiotherapy plus CTLA-4 blockade in lung cancer (dated by TCRdb to the late 2010s). Study-level background: Objective responses were observed in approximately 18% of enrolled patients, and disease control was achieved in 25% to 35%. On the study overall, not on this receptor specifically: After treatment with radiotherapy and ipilimumab, TCR clones that came from tumors expanded in the peripheral blood. The strongest predictors of response were reported to be early dynamic shifts in blood T cell clones along with a rise in serum interferon-beta following radiation.

Focal radiation therapy combined with CTLA-4 blockade (ipilimumab) was tested in patients with chemo-refractory metastatic non-small-cell lung cancer. Sequencing was performed on peripheral blood, taken from a patient treated with radiotherapy plus ipilimumab. The clonotype originates from a human donor with non-small cell lung cancer that progressed on radiotherapy plus ipilimumab. This chain is built from TRBV18 and TRBJ2-7, and TRBD2 matches 16 of the central bases. CDR3 reads: CASSPRGLAGGRIDEQYF. The nucleotide sequence reads as follows: TGTGCCAGCTCACCAAGGGGACTAGCGGGGGGGCGTATCGACGAGCAGTACTTC.